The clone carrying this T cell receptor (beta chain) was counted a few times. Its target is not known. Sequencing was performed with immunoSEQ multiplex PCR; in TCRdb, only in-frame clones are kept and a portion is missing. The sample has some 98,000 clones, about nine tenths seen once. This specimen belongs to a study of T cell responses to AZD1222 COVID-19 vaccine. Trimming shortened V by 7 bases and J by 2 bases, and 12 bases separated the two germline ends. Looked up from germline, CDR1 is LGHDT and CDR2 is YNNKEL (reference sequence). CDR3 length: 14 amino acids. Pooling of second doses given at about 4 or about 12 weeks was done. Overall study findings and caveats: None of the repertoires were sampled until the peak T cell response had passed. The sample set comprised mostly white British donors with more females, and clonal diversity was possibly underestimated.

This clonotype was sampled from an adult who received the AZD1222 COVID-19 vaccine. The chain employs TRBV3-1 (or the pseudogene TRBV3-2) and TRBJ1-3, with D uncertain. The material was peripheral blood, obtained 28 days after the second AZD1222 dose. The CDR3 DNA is TGTGCCAGCACTAAATCTATGGCTGGAAACACCATATATTTT. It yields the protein CASTKSMAGNTIYF.